The 14 T cell receptor beta chains listed next were all sequenced from one sample in a study of neurological immune-mediated disorders. TCRdb called the 5' RACE reads again in MiXCR, with one record for every CDR3 protein. The table shows tens of thousands of distinct CDR3 sequences, with about 5.5% occurring only once. Sequenced: PBMCs. The receptor source for this set is a woman in her thirties with multiple sclerosis.

This clonotype has at least ten counts. The junction shows a germline mismatch at one end, possibly a read error. The rearrangement uses TRBV5-1 and TRBJ2-3; D is tentatively TRBD1 or TRBD2 (5 bases each). CDR1 and CDR2 from the germline V gene are SGHRS and YFSETQ. The CDR3 length is 12 residues. The CDR3 DNA reads as TGCGCCAGCAGATTGGGGGCAGATACGCAGTATTTT. This codes for CASRLGADTQYF.

This clonotype appeared many times. This sequence joins TRBV28 and TRBJ2-7; 7 bases map to TRBD2. The germline CDR1 and CDR2 sequences are MDHEN and SYDVKM. The CDR3 sequence is 14 residues long. Trimming cost V 8 bases and J 3 bases; bases outside gene matches: 10. The CDR3 DNA sequence: TGTGCCAGCGTTAAACCAGGGAGGGGCTACGAGCAGTACGTC. It specifies CASVKPGRGYEQYV.

This clonotype occurred many times. The genes are TRBV5-1 and TRBJ2-7; no clear D gene. The germline V and J ends were trimmed by 0 bases and 0 bases, with 10 bases remaining between them. Germline V gene data show CDR1 as SGHRS and CDR2 as YFSETQ. This CDR3 contains 15 residues. The CDR3 is CASSLESQSSYEQYF. In DNA form, the CDR3 reads TGCGCCAGCAGCTTGGAATCGCAGAGCTCCTACGAGCAGTACTTC.

In this sample, this clonotype turned up many times. The V gene is TRBV6-5, the J gene TRBJ2-1; D might be TRBD1 or TRBD2, each matching 5 bases. V was shortened by 2 bases and J by 4 bases, with 12 bases between the two germline ends. The CDR3 has 15 residues. CDR1 is MNHEY, CDR2 SVGAGI, per germline. CDR3 amino acids: CASSYGTGTYNEQFF. As DNA, the CDR3 is TGTGCCAGCAGTTACGGGACGGGAACATACAATGAGCAGTTCTTC.

This clonotype was found many times. The chain uses TRBV2 and TRBJ2-2; 8 nucleotides match TRBD1. The CDR3 is 13 amino acids. Germline V gene lookup returns CDR1 SNHLY and CDR2 FYNNEI. Trimming took 6 bases from V and 4 from J; bases not matched to a gene: 1. DNA of the CDR3: TGTGCCAGCAGGGACAGGGTCACCGGGGAGCTGTTTTTT. Translating it yields CASRDRVTGELFF.

This clonotype has only a few counts. The chain joins TRBV5-1 to TRBJ2-5; TRBD2 might be the D (6 bases). The CDR3 extends over 16 amino acids. V shed 3 bases and J shed 2 bases, with 17 bases lying between them. Germline loops: CDR1 SGHRS, CDR2 YFSETQ. Here the CDR3 reads CASSWGTLRLQETQYF. In nucleotides, the CDR3 is TGCGCCAGCAGCTGGGGGACTCTAAGGCTGCAAGAGACCCAGTACTTC. Based on the CDR3 plus reference TRBV5-1 and TRBJ2-5, the full variable domain is KAGVTQTPRYLIKTRGQQVTLSCSPISGHRSVSWYQQTPGQGLQFLFEYFSETQRNKGNFPGRFSGRQFSNSRSEMNVSTLELGDSALYLCASSWGTLRLQETQYFGPGTRLLVL.

This clonotype was seen at least ten times. The rearrangement uses TRBV5-1 and TRBJ1-1, with 7 bases lining up with TRBD1. CDR3 length equals 14 residues. With V trimmed by 4 bases and J by 0 bases, 3 bases remained unmatched. In germline, CDR1 is SGHRS, CDR2 YFSETQ. In DNA form, the CDR3 reads TGCGCCAGCAGCCTCGGGACAGTGAACACTGAAGCTTTCTTT. Translation: CASSLGTVNTEAFF. Based on the CDR3 plus reference TRBV5-1 and TRBJ1-1, the full variable domain is KAGVTQTPRYLIKTRGQQVTLSCSPISGHRSVSWYQQTPGQGLQFLFEYFSETQRNKGNFPGRFSGRQFSNSRSEMNVSTLELGDSALYLCASSLGTVNTEAFFGQGTRLTVV.

This clonotype came up many times. The chain has TRBV4-1 and TRBJ2-4; D possibly corresponds to TRBD1 (6 bases). Germline loops: CDR1 MGHRA, CDR2 YSYEKL. The CDR3 spans 15 residues. V was pared by 1 base and J by 3 bases, with 10 bases between. The CDR3 here is CASSQGGRGKNIQYF. The DNA for the CDR3 is TGCGCCAGCAGCCAAGGAGGCAGGGGCAAAAACATTCAGTACTTC.

This clonotype was counted ten times or more. The CDR3 loop reads CASSLLGSYGYTF. CDR3 sequence (DNA): TGCGCCAGCAGCTTGTTGGGCAGCTATGGCTACACCTTC. V is TRBV5-1 and J is TRBJ1-2; the D is unclear. Trimming left V 1 base short and J 4 bases short, with 8 bases between. The CDR3 is made up of 13 amino acids. CDR1 and CDR2 from the germline V gene are SGHRS and YFSETQ.

In its sample, this clonotype was seen many times. V gene TRBV12-3 or TRBV12-4 combines with J gene TRBJ1-2, with no clear D. CDR3 size: 13 residues. V was cut by 3 bases and J by 4 bases, with 9 bases left in between. The CDR3 loop is CASSFDWGYGYTF. For the CDR3, the DNA is TGTGCCAGCAGTTTCGATTGGGGCTATGGCTACACCTTC.

A few counts support this clonotype. This chain uses TRBV7-9 with TRBJ2-3; 8 bases are a match to TRBD1. CDR3 length equals 15 residues. The trim removed 4 bases at V and 0 bases at J, leaving 3 bases unmatched. CDR1 and CDR2 from the germline V gene are SEHNR and FQNEAQ (reference sequence). CDR3 bases: TGTGCCAGCAGCTCCACAGGGGGTAGCACAGATACGCAGTATTTT. Translation gives CASSSTGGSTDTQYF. Full variable domain (missing parts from reference TRBV7-9 and TRBJ2-3): DTGVSQNPRHKITKRGQNVTFRCDPISEHNRLYWYRQTLGQGPEFLTYFQNEAQLEKSRLLSDRFSAERPKGSFSTLEIQRTEQGDSAMYLCASSSTGGSTDTQYFGPGTRLTVL.

This clonotype occurred many times. This clone may be a read error of a much larger clone one base away. V gene TRBV28 combines with J gene TRBJ1-3; D remains ambiguous. Germline V gene sequence: CDR1 MDHEN, CDR2 SYDVKM. The CDR3 is 13 residues long. Here the CDR3 reads CASSLGSGKTIYF. CDR3 bases: TGTGCCAGCAGTTTGGGCTCTGGAAAAACCATATATTTT.

This clonotype has at least ten counts. J is TRBJ1-5 and V is TRBV24-1, with D maybe TRBD1 (5 bases). The CDR3 has 16 amino acids. Between the trimmed V and J ends, which lost 2 bases and 0 bases, there was a span of 10 bases. CDR1 and CDR2 from the germline V gene are KGHDR and SFDVKD. CDR3 DNA sequence: TGTGCCACCAGTGATTCATCGACAGCTAGCAATCAGCCCCAGCATTTT. Amino acid sequence: CATSDSSTASNQPQHF.

This clonotype has a count of ten or more. The CDR3 protein is CSAAGLASDVGTQYF. Here the CDR3 DNA reads TGCAGTGCCGCGGGACTAGCTTCCGATGTTGGGACCCAGTACTTC. The V call is TRBV20-1, the J call TRBJ2-5; the match to TRBD2 covers 9 bases. Germline CDR1 is DFQATT and CDR2 is SNEGSKA (reference sequence). The V gene end was trimmed by 6 bases and the J gene end by 7 bases; junction bases not matched to a gene: 15. This CDR3 is 15 amino acids long.